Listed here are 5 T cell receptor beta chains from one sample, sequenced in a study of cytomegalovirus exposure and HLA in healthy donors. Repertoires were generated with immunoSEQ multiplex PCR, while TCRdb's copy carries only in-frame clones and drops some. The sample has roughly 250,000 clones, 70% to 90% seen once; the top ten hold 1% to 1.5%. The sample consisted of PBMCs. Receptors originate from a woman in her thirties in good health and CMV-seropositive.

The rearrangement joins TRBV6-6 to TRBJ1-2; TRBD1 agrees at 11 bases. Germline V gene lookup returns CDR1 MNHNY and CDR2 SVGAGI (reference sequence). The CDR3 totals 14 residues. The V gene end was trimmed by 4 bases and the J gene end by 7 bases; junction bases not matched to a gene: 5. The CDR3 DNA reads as TGTGCCAGCAGTTTAGGACAGGGGGCGTTTGGCTACACCTTC. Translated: CASSLGQGAFGYTF.

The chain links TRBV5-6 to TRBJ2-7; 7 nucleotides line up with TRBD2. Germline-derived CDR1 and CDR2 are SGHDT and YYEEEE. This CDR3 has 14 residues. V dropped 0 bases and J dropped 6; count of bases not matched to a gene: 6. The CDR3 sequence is CASSLVSGYIEQYF. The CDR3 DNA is TGTGCCAGCAGCTTGGTTAGCGGGTATATCGAGCAGTACTTC.

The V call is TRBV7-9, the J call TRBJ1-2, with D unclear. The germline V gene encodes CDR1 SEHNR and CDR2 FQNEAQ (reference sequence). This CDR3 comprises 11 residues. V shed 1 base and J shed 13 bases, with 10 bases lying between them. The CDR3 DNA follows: TGTGCCAGCAGCTTAGAGCGGCGGATCACCTTC. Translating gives CASSLERRITF.

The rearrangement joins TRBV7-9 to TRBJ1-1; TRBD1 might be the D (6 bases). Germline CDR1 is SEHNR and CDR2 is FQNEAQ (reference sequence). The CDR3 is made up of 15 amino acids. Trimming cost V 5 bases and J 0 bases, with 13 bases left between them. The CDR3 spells CASSRRQVLNTEAFF. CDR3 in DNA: TGTGCCAGCAGCCGGAGACAGGTCCTGAACACTGAAGCTTTCTTT.

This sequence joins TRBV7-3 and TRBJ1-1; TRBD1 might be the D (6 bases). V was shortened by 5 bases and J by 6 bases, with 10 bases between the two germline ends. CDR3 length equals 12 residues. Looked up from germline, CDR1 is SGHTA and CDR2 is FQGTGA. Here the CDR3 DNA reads TGTGCCAGCAGCCCGCAGGGGTCTGAAGCTTTCTTT. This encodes CASSPQGSEAFF.